Presented here are 18 T cell receptor beta chains from one specimen sequenced in a study of blood T cell repertoires in COVID-19. Sequencing used immunoSEQ multiplex PCR; TCRdb keeps in-frame clones, though not all of them. The data contain about 99,000 clones, 84% of them seen just once; the ten biggest clones take up about 2%. The source material was peripheral blood. The receptors here all came from a man in his 70s with active or convalescent COVID-19.

The rearrangement links TRBV25-1 to TRBJ2-7; 7 bases match TRBD1. Germline CDR1 reads MGHDK; CDR2 reads SYGVNS. The CDR3 contains 15 residues. Germline trimming cut 4 bases from V and 6 bases from J; bases unmatched to any gene: 12. The CDR3 nucleotides read TGTGCCAGCAGTGGGCCGGGACAGATTCTCCTCGAGCAGTACTTC. This sequence encodes CASSGPGQILLEQYF.

V usage is TRBV6-5 and J usage is TRBJ1-3; D is uncertain. Germline loops: CDR1 MNHEY, CDR2 SVGAGI. The V and J ends lost 5 bases and 0 bases respectively, with 8 bases between them. CDR3 length: 14 amino acids. The CDR3 reads CASSLSGSGNTIYF. CDR3 DNA: TGTGCCAGCAGTCTCAGCGGCTCTGGAAACACCATATATTTT.

CDR3: CASRIPGQGYEQYF. CDR3 bases: TGTGCCAGCAGAATCCCGGGACAGGGCTACGAGCAGTACTTC. The gene calls are TRBV6-5 and TRBJ2-7; 9 bases are a match to TRBD1. The J segment lost 3 bases and the V segment lost 6 bases, leaving 6 bases of the junction unmatched. CDR1 and CDR2 (germline): MNHEY, SVGAGI. This CDR3 is built from 14 residues.

In its sample, this clone was seen once. The chain is built from TRBV7-9 and TRBJ2-3; 7 nucleotides agree with TRBD2. From germline, CDR1 is SEHNR and CDR2 FQNEAQ (reference sequence). V shed 5 bases and J 4 bases; nucleotides not matched to a gene: 9. The CDR3 spans 15 residues. CDR3 loop: CASSAQSGRADTQYF. The DNA of the CDR3 is TGTGCCAGCAGCGCGCAATCGGGGAGGGCAGATACGCAGTATTTT.

The chain links TRBV25-1 to TRBJ1-3; 7 bases align to TRBD1. Germline V gene data show CDR1 as MGHDK and CDR2 as SYGVNS. With 7 bases clipped from V and 8 bases from J, the junction kept 8 bases outside the gene matches. This CDR3 comprises 13 residues. CDR3 region: CASKEGARDTIYF. CDR3 nucleotide sequence: TGTGCCAGCAAGGAGGGGGCTCGGGACACCATATATTTT.

The J gene is TRBJ1-1, the V gene TRBV5-1; 10 positions match TRBD1. Germline V CDR1 and CDR2: SGHRS, YFSETQ. V shed 0 bases and J 5 bases; nucleotides not matched to a gene: 4. CDR3 length: 15 residues. The CDR3 nucleotides are TGCGCCAGCAGCTTGGACGGACAGGGGGTTACTGAAGCTTTCTTT. Translated, it gives CASSLDGQGVTEAFF.

The rearrangement joins TRBV29-1 to TRBJ2-5; maybe TRBD2 (5 bases). Per germline, CDR1 SQVTM and CDR2 ANQGSEA. V lost 7 bases and J 5 bases, leaving 14 bases between the germline ends. CDR3 length equals 12 residues. The CDR3 region has the DNA TGCAGCGCCGCGCCCGGGGTTGAGACCCAGTACTTC. As protein: CSAAPGVETQYF.

For the CDR3, the DNA is TGTGCCAGCAGCGTAGTTGCGTTTTCCTACAATGAGCAGTTCTTC. Encoded protein: CASSVVAFSYNEQFF. The chain couples TRBV9 to TRBJ2-1; D remains ambiguous. V lost 0 bases to trimming and J lost 1 base, with 8 bases between them. The CDR3 totals 15 residues. The germline gives CDR1 SGDLS, CDR2 YYNGEE.

In the case of this clone: Other DNA sequences from this sample encode an identical CDR3 as well. CDR3 sequence (DNA): TGTGCCAGCAGTCCCAATCGGGGGGGATATGGCTACACCTTC. As protein: CASSPNRGGYGYTF. This sequence joins TRBV28 and TRBJ1-2; the D gene is possibly TRBD1 (5 bases). Germline loops: CDR1 MDHEN, CDR2 SYDVKM. This CDR3 spans 14 amino acids. V lost 5 bases, J lost 5 bases, and 15 bases lay in between.

The CDR3 here is CASSPGQWDEKLFF. In DNA, the CDR3 is TGCGCCAGCAGCCCGGGACAGTGGGATGAAAAACTGTTTTTT. V and J are TRBV4-3 and TRBJ1-4; 7 bases are shared with TRBD1. The length of the CDR3 is 14 residues. CDR1 is LGHNA, CDR2 YSLEER, per germline. Losses at the gene ends were 4 bases for V and 6 bases for J; bases not matched to a gene: 5.

The chain has TRBV3-1 (or the pseudogene TRBV3-2) and TRBJ2-1, with D possibly being TRBD1 (6 bases). V gave up 0 bases and J gave up 2 bases, with 8 bases separating them. The V gene's germline CDR1 is LGHDT and CDR2 YNNKEL (reference sequence). The CDR3 is 15 amino acids. The CDR3 sequence is CASSQEGTTYNEQFF. CDR3 DNA: TGTGCCAGCAGCCAAGAAGGGACAACCTACAATGAGCAGTTCTTC.

The V gene is TRBV7-9, the J gene TRBJ2-3; possible D gene TRBD2, 6 bases. The CDR3 consists of 13 residues. Trimming took off 5 bases at V and 5 bases at J, with 11 bases between the two ends. Germline V gene data show CDR1 as SEHNR and CDR2 as FQNEAQ (reference sequence). In nucleotides, the CDR3 is TGTGCCAGCAGCCGGAGCGGGTTAGATACGCAGTATTTT. This codes for CASSRSGLDTQYF.

This clone was picked up a small number of times. The chain couples TRBV5-4 to TRBJ2-1; 7 nucleotides line up with TRBD1. Germline loops: CDR1 SGHNT, CDR2 YYREEE (reference sequence). The CDR3 has 15 amino acids. V trimming: 2 bases; J trimming: 6 bases; junction bases outside the gene matches: 8. This chain's CDR3 is CASSLSTGFGNEQFF. The CDR3 DNA reads as TGTGCCAGCAGCTTATCGACAGGGTTCGGCAATGAGCAGTTCTTC.

This chain joins TRBV18 and TRBJ2-3; maybe TRBD1 (6 bases). Trimming left V 4 bases short and J 9 bases short, with 14 bases between. Per germline, CDR1 KGHSH and CDR2 LQKENI. The CDR3 spans 13 residues. In nucleotides, the CDR3 is TGTGCCAGCTCACTCGGACAGTCTCCCACGCAGTATTTT. Translation gives CASSLGQSPTQYF.

The chain recombines TRBV9 with TRBJ1-3, with 10 bases lining up with TRBD1. The CDR3 extends over 15 amino acids. J lost 8 bases, V lost 4 bases, and 9 bases had no gene match. Germline CDR1 and CDR2: SGDLS and YYNGEE. The CDR3 here is CASSSRTGGGHTIYF. CDR3 DNA: TGTGCCAGCAGCTCGAGGACAGGGGGTGGGCACACCATATATTTT.

This clone was picked up one time. The V and J genes are TRBV19 and TRBJ2-1, with D possibly TRBD1 on 5 matching bases. Germline CDR1 and CDR2: LNHDA and SQIVND (reference sequence). The CDR3 covers 15 residues. The V and J ends lost 7 bases and 0 bases respectively, with 13 bases between them. The CDR3: CASKLGALSYNEQFF. Written as DNA, the CDR3 is TGTGCCAGTAAATTAGGGGCTCTCTCCTACAATGAGCAGTTCTTC.

In this sample, this clone turned up once. The gene calls are TRBV18 and TRBJ2-7, with TRBD1 matching over 8 bases. After removal of 5 bases from V and 6 bases from J, the junction contained 9 bases not matched to a gene. CDR1 and CDR2 (germline): KGHSH, LQKENI. The CDR3 extends over 14 amino acids. In DNA form, the CDR3 reads TGTGCCAGCTCATCTTCCATCAGGGGGCTCGAGCAGTACTTC. Residues: CASSSSIRGLEQYF.

The gene calls are TRBV15 and TRBJ2-1; 7 nucleotides line up with TRBD1. Trimming cost V 8 bases and J 6 bases; bases outside gene matches: 13. The CDR3 extends over 15 amino acids. CDR1 is LNHNV and CDR2 is YYDKDF in the germline V gene (reference sequence). CDR3 sequence (DNA): TGTGCCACCTCTCAAGGACAGGCCCCCGGCAATGAGCAGTTCTTC. This sequence encodes CATSQGQAPGNEQFF. The whole variable domain, filled in from reference TRBV15 and TRBJ2-1, reads DAMVIQNPRYQVTQFGKPVTLSCSQTLNHNVMYWYQQKSSQAPKLLFHYYDKDFNNEADTPDNFQSRRPNTSFCFLDIRSPGLGDTAMYLCATSQGQAPGNEQFFGPGTRLTVL.